One and the same sample provided the 22 T cell receptor beta chains below, sequenced in a study of graft-versus-host responses after intestinal transplantation. Graft samples were processed, releasing intraepithelial and lamina propria lymphocytes. The repertoire was sequenced with immunoSEQ multiplex PCR; TCRdb's copy has only in-frame clones and lacks some. The top ten clones hold about 5.5% of a sample with 15,000 to 20,000 clones, 70% to 85% of them seen once. The source was ileum tissue, collected 17 days after transplant. These receptors originate from a human patient who received an intestinal transplant, so some T cells may come from the graft donor.

The V gene is TRBV27, the J gene TRBJ2-1; D may be TRBD1 (6 bases). Trimming pared 1 base from V and 9 bases from J, leaving 13 bases between. This CDR3 has 14 amino acids. Germline-derived CDR1 and CDR2 are MNHEY and SMNVEV (reference sequence). DNA for the CDR3: TGTGCCAGCAGTTTATTTCCAGGGACAAGTGAGCAGTTCTTC. Residues: CASSLFPGTSEQFF.

This clone was seen only once. The chain employs TRBV4-3 and TRBJ2-2; D call uncertain. V was pared by 0 bases and J by 10 bases, with 15 bases between. The length of the CDR3 is 15 residues. Germline CDR1 LGHNA, CDR2 YSLEER. This CDR3 is CASSQDFVAVSELFF. The CDR3 DNA reads TGCGCCAGCAGCCAAGATTTCGTTGCGGTGTCGGAGCTGTTTTTT.

Concerning this clone itself: One end of the junction does not line up with germline, which may come from a read error. The chain is built from TRBV7-7 and TRBJ1-1, with TRBD1 matching 12 bases. This CDR3 is built from 16 residues. Germline values: CDR1 SSHAT, CDR2 FNYEAQ (reference sequence). In DNA form, the CDR3 reads TGTGCTAGCAGCCCGGGACAGGGGGCTGTCGGCACTGAAGCTTTCTTT. The encoded protein is CASSPGQGAVGTEAFF.

The chain joins TRBV5-1 to TRBJ2-7; 11 bases map to TRBD2. CDR1 is SGHRS and CDR2 is YFSETQ in the germline V gene. The junction had 7 bases not matched to a gene; V was cut back by 4 bases and J by 7 bases. The CDR3 has 14 residues. DNA of the CDR3: TGCGCCAGCAGCACACTAGCGGGAGTGGAGGAGCAGTACTTC. Translating it yields CASSTLAGVEEQYF.

This clone was counted a single time. The chain is built from TRBV4-2 and TRBJ2-1, with 10 bases fitting TRBD2. There are 19 residues in the CDR3. Trimming cost V 3 bases and J 3 bases; bases outside gene matches: 14. Germline CDR1 is LGHNA and CDR2 is YNFKEQ. The DNA of the CDR3 is TGTGCCAGCAGCCAGCTGGGGCTAGCGGGAGCGTTTCGCTACAATGAGCAGTTCTTC. Its protein is CASSQLGLAGAFRYNEQFF.

In its sample, this clone was seen once. The V gene is TRBV11-1, the J gene TRBJ2-7; D is possibly TRBD2 (5 bases). With 3 bases removed from V and 6 bases from J, the gap between germline ends came to 15 bases. The length of the CDR3 is 14 residues. Germline CDR1 and CDR2: SGHAT and FQDESV (reference sequence). The CDR3 protein is CASSLEARWSEQYF. The CDR3, as DNA: TGTGCCAGCAGCTTGGAGGCTCGCTGGTCCGAGCAGTACTTC.

V and J are TRBV4-1 and TRBJ2-7; the D call may be TRBD1 or TRBD2 (6 bases each). The germline V gene has CDR1 MGHRA and CDR2 YSYEKL. V lost 1 base to trimming and J lost 7 bases, with 14 bases between them. The CDR3 has 14 residues. CDR3 sequence (DNA): TGCGCCAGCAGCCAAGGTGGACTAACAGGGGAGCAGTACTTC. This sequence encodes CASSQGGLTGEQYF.

This clone has more than one count but fewer than ten. J is TRBJ2-1 and V is TRBV14; TRBD1 aligns across 7 bases. In germline, CDR1 is SGHDN, CDR2 FVKESK. Trimming removed 1 base from V and 1 base from J; junction bases left unmatched: 10. This CDR3 contains 18 residues. As DNA, the CDR3 is TGTGCCAGCAGCCAAGGTTTCGTAGGACAGGCTTCCTACAATGAGCAGTTCTTC. This sequence encodes CASSQGFVGQASYNEQFF.

The V call is TRBV4-2, the J call TRBJ1-3, with D uncertain. The CDR3 has 13 amino acids. Per the germline V gene, CDR1 is LGHNA and CDR2 is YNFKEQ. With 4 bases removed from V and 3 bases from J, the gap between germline ends came to 7 bases. The CDR3 sequence: CASSRTLGNTIYF. CDR3 nucleotides: TGTGCCAGCAGCCGGACCCTTGGAAACACCATATATTTT.

This clone has just one count. The rearrangement links TRBV5-1 to TRBJ1-1; 11 bases match TRBD1. CDR3 length: 15 amino acids. Trimming cost V 4 bases and J 6 bases; bases outside gene matches: 8. Germline V gene lookup returns CDR1 SGHRS and CDR2 YFSETQ. CDR3 nucleotide sequence: TGCGCCAGCAGCCCTTGGGACAGGGGGGGTGCTGAAGCTTTCTTT. Amino acid sequence: CASSPWDRGGAEAFF.

This clone occurred once. The genes are TRBV7-1 and TRBJ1-2; no clear D gene. TRBV7-1 has ORF status, its function being uncertain. The CDR3 has 17 residues. Trimming took 5 bases from V and 4 from J, leaving 23 bases between them. The CDR3 is CASSNVSNEGKTYGYTF. The CDR3 DNA sequence: TGTGCCAGCAGCAATGTGAGTAACGAGGGAAAGACCTATGGCTACACCTTC.

This clone was observed a single time. The chain carries TRBV7-2 and TRBJ1-6; D gene ambiguous. Germline V gives CDR1 SGHTA, CDR2 FQGNSA. V lost 4 bases and J 4 bases, leaving 11 bases between the germline ends. CDR3 size: 15 residues. The CDR3 bases are TGTGCCAGCAGCTACCGGCGGGGTTATAATTCACCCCTCCACTTT. It translates to CASSYRRGYNSPLHF. Variable domain in full (rest from reference TRBV7-2 and TRBJ1-6): GAGVSQSPSNKVTEKGKDVELRCDPISGHTALYWYRQSLGQGLEFLIYFQGNSAPDKSGLPSDRFSAERTGGSVSTLTIQRTQQEDSAVYLCASSYRRGYNSPLHFGNGTRLTVT.

V is TRBV7-6 and J is TRBJ2-2, with 7 bases fitting TRBD1. The CDR3 extends over 14 amino acids. The junction had 5 bases not matched to a gene; V was cut back by 6 bases and J by 4 bases. Germline V gene sequence: CDR1 SGHVS, CDR2 FNYEAQ. The CDR3 loop reads CASSRSGGTGELFF. In DNA, the CDR3 is TGTGCCAGCAGTCGGTCAGGGGGCACCGGGGAGCTGTTTTTT.

The chain combines TRBV6-6 with TRBJ2-2; a weak D match, TRBD2 (7 bases). The germline CDR1 and CDR2 sequences are MNHNY and SVGAGI (reference sequence). The CDR3 sequence is 13 residues long. CDR3 bases: TGTGGGGGGGGCGGCTCCAACACCGGGGAGCTGTTTTTT. It is translated as CGGGGSNTGELFF.

This rearrangement joins TRBV19 to TRBJ2-7; D gene uncertain. The CDR3 totals 13 residues. Trimming removed 9 bases at V and 7 bases at J, with 19 bases between. The germline V gene encodes CDR1 LNHDA and CDR2 SQIVND (reference sequence). The chain's CDR3 is CASAGLEVGEQYF. The CDR3 DNA is TGTGCCAGCGCTGGGCTAGAGGTGGGGGAGCAGTACTTC.

J is TRBJ1-5 and V is TRBV6-6; D remains ambiguous. CDR1 MNHNY and CDR2 SVGAGI come from the germline V gene (reference sequence). This CDR3 spans 13 amino acids. With 5 bases removed from V and 7 bases from J, the gap between germline ends came to 12 bases. The CDR3 here is CASSLRAGQPQHF. The CDR3 DNA reads TGTGCCAGCAGTCTTAGGGCTGGGCAGCCCCAGCATTTT.

In its sample, this clone was seen a few times. This chain uses TRBV7-2 with TRBJ2-3; D is unclear. The CDR3 is 16 residues long. V gave up 2 bases and J gave up 2 bases, with 14 bases separating them. In germline, CDR1 is SGHTA, CDR2 FQGNSA. DNA of the CDR3: TGTGCCAGCAGCTTACTGGCAGGAGCCTTCACAGATACGCAGTATTTT. This codes for CASSLLAGAFTDTQYF.

This chain joins TRBV6-5 and TRBJ1-5, with D possibly TRBD1 on 5 matching bases. The ends were cut back, 4 bases at V and 4 bases at J, with 11 bases in the middle. CDR1 is MNHEY, CDR2 SVGAGI, per germline. The length of the CDR3 is 14 residues. The CDR3 here is CASSSRSGNQPQHF. In nucleotides, the CDR3 is TGTGCCAGCAGTTCCAGGTCAGGGAATCAGCCCCAGCATTTT.

The chain couples TRBV7-9 to TRBJ2-7; the D call may be TRBD1 or TRBD2 (7 bases each). The CDR3 has 15 residues. V gave up 3 bases and J gave up 5 bases, with 17 bases separating them. Germline lookup yields CDR1 SEHNR and CDR2 FQNEAQ (reference sequence). The CDR3 nucleotides read TGTGCCAGCAGCTTCATGGAGGCAGGGGGGGACGAGCAGTACTTC. Its translation is CASSFMEAGGDEQYF.

The chain has TRBV28 and TRBJ2-7; possibly TRBD1 for D (5 bases). V lost 6 bases and J lost 4, with 25 bases in between. The CDR3 is 17 residues long. Per germline, CDR1 MDHEN and CDR2 SYDVKM. The CDR3 protein is CASSRFTGDRPYYEQYF. Here the CDR3 DNA reads TGTGCCAGCAGCCGATTCACAGGCGATAGACCTTATTACGAGCAGTACTTC.

This sequence joins TRBV28 and TRBJ2-3; 8 nucleotides agree with TRBD1. The length of the CDR3 is 16 residues. Trimming cost V 5 bases and J 1 base; bases outside gene matches: 8. CDR1 is MDHEN and CDR2 is SYDVKM in the germline V gene. CDR3 loop: CASSRDRPWGTDTQYF. In DNA form, the CDR3 reads TGTGCCAGCAGTCGGGACAGGCCCTGGGGCACAGATACGCAGTATTTT.

The V and J genes are TRBV11-2 and TRBJ2-3; D is ambiguous. V was trimmed by 4 bases and J by 7 bases, leaving 9 bases between them. This CDR3 is 12 amino acids long. Germline CDR1 reads SGHAT; CDR2 reads FQNNGV. The CDR3, as DNA: TGTGCCAGCAGCTACTACGGAAATACGCAGTATTTT. It codes for CASSYYGNTQYF.